This is a list of T cell receptor beta chains from one sample in a study of blood T cell repertoires in COVID-19. Measured with immunoSEQ multiplex PCR; TCRdb has only the in-frame clones, and not every one. The sample records around 260,000 clones, roughly 90% being singletons. The sequencing sample was made of peripheral blood. The receptors here all came from a woman in her twenties or thirties with active or convalescent COVID-19. The CDR3 runs from the conserved cysteine through the conserved F or W. A D gene is named only where the DNA matches it firmly. Only some rows state a clone size, as once, few, many or a class for expanded clones.

j_call clone_size d_call v_call cdr3_aa cdr3_nt
TRBJ1-6 many TRBD1 TRBV6-6 CASAGTERSPLHF TGTGCCAGCGCCGGGACAGAGAGGTCACCCCTCCACTTT
TRBJ1-2 once TRBD1 TRBV18 CASSPAPGQGMDGYTF TGTGCCAGCTCACCGGCTCCGGGACAGGGGATGGATGGCTACACCTTC
TRBJ2-3 . TRBD2 TRBV5-1 CASIASGASTDTQYF TGCGCCAGCATCGCTAGCGGGGCAAGCACAGATACGCAGTATTTT
TRBJ2-5 . TRBD2 TRBV13 CASSTRTSGGYQETQYF TGTGCCAGCAGCACCCGGACTAGCGGGGGTTACCAAGAGACCCAGTACTTC
TRBJ1-2 . TRBD1 TRBV10-3 CAIGLTGASGYTF TGTGCCATCGGGTTAACAGGGGCTTCTGGCTACACCTTC
TRBJ2-5 . TRBD2 TRBV3-1/TRBV3-2 CASSHVRGRGGETQYF TGTGCCAGCAGCCATGTAAGGGGCCGCGGGGGAGAGACCCAGTACTTC
TRBJ2-7 . . TRBV15 CATSRDMAASSYEQYF TGTGCCACCAGCAGAGATATGGCAGCTAGCTCCTACGAGCAGTACTTC
TRBJ2-5 . . TRBV9 CASSAYGGVGETQYF TGTGCCAGCAGCGCGTACGGGGGTGTTGGGGAGACCCAGTACTTC
TRBJ1-2 . . TRBV14 CASSQDLGSYGYTF TGTGCCAGCAGCCAAGATCTAGGCTCCTATGGCTACACCTTC
TRBJ2-6 once TRBD1 TRBV3-1/TRBV3-2 CASSHQGAGANVLTF TGTGCCAGCAGCCATCAGGGGGCTGGGGCCAACGTCCTGACTTTC
TRBJ2-5 . . TRBV7-9 CASSLDQGSLETQYF TGTGCCAGCAGCTTAGATCAGGGGTCCTTAGAGACCCAGTACTTC
TRBJ2-3 . . TRBV5-1 CASVEGGAADTQYF TGCGCCAGCGTAGAGGGAGGAGCTGCAGATACGCAGTATTTT
TRBJ1-1 once . TRBV4-3 CASSLSSRPNTEAFF TGCGCCAGCAGCCTTTCGTCGAGGCCGAACACTGAAGCTTTCTTT
TRBJ2-5 . TRBD2 TRBV5-5 CASSLAVTSGGPLLQETQYF TGTGCCAGCAGCTTGGCCGTCACTAGCGGGGGGCCGTTACTCCAAGAGACCCAGTACTTC
TRBJ1-1 . TRBD1 TRBV5-4 CASSLNLNRQGGAFF TGTGCCAGCAGCTTGAATCTCAACCGACAGGGTGGAGCTTTCTTT
TRBJ2-5 . TRBD1 TRBV30 CAWSVPYHRGEETQYF TGTGCCTGGAGTGTACCTTATCACAGGGGGGAAGAGACCCAGTACTTC
TRBJ2-1 . TRBD1 TRBV7-9 CASSLTGEEQFF TGTGCCAGCAGCTTAACAGGGGAAGAGCAGTTCTTC
TRBJ2-3 . TRBD2 TRBV29-1 CSVVRTSGDFSTDTQYF TGCAGCGTTGTGAGGACTAGCGGGGACTTTAGCACAGATACGCAGTATTTT
TRBJ1-6 . TRBD1 TRBV29-1 CSVKTGNNSPLHF TGCAGCGTTAAGACAGGGAACAATTCACCCCTCCACTTT
TRBJ2-6 . . TRBV7-2 CASSLSPISGANVLTF TGTGCCAGCAGCTTAAGTCCTATCTCTGGGGCCAACGTCCTGACTTTC
TRBJ2-7 . . TRBV29-1 CSAKQGTEQYF TGCAGCGCTAAACAGGGCACCGAGCAGTACTTC
TRBJ1-2 few . TRBV10-1 CASSGATGSSFGYTF TGCGCCAGCAGTGGGGCGACAGGATCGAGTTTCGGCTACACCTTC
TRBJ2-7 . . TRBV28 CASSLTGFVYEQYF TGTGCCAGCAGTCTGACTGGCTTCGTCTACGAGCAGTACTTC
TRBJ1-2 . TRBD1 TRBV29-1 CSVGEGAGYGYTF TGCAGCGTTGGAGAGGGGGCCGGCTATGGCTACACCTTC
TRBJ1-3 . . TRBV7-9 CASSSYSGNTIYF TGTGCCAGCAGCTCCTACTCTGGAAACACCATATATTTT
TRBJ1-1 . . TRBV7-9 CASSLEWPGTEAFF TGTGCCAGCAGCTTAGAGTGGCCGGGCACTGAAGCTTTCTTT
TRBJ2-5 . . TRBV5-1 CASATGPEETQYF TGCGCCAGCGCTACAGGGCCCGAAGAGACCCAGTACTTC
TRBJ1-2 . TRBD1 TRBV5-4 CASSGGTGTYGYTF TGTGCCAGCAGCGGCGGGACAGGGACCTATGGCTACACCTTC
TRBJ2-3 . TRBD1 TRBV4-2 CASSSTGSTDTQYF TGTGCCAGCAGCTCGACAGGGAGCACAGATACGCAGTATTTT
TRBJ1-5 . TRBD1 TRBV19 CASSITGTGFGSQPQHF TGTGCCAGTAGTATCACCGGGACAGGGTTTGGAAGTCAGCCCCAGCATTTT
TRBJ2-2 . TRBD1 TRBV5-1 CASSSTGGAGGELFF TGCGCCAGCAGCTCCACAGGGGGCGCGGGCGGGGAGCTGTTTTTT
TRBJ2-4 once . TRBV28 CASRGRGLAKNIQYF TGTGCCAGCAGGGGCCGGGGGTTAGCCAAAAACATTCAGTACTTC
TRBJ1-5 . . TRBV19 CASSVRSNQPQHF TGTGCCAGTAGTGTTCGTAGCAATCAGCCCCAGCATTTT